These 12 T cell receptor beta chains originate from one sample sequenced in a study of PD-1 blockade in classical Hodgkin lymphoma. Repertoires were generated with immunoSEQ multiplex PCR, while TCRdb's copy carries only in-frame clones and drops some. The sample consists of 20,000 to 25,000 clones, more than 75% of them appearing once. Time point here: cycle 4 day 1 (C4D1), after 5 to 7 weeks of nivolumab. Autologous stem cell transplantation was followed by relapse in every patient, and brentuximab vedotin exposure varied. The sample in question was peripheral blood mononuclear cells (PBMCs), obtained before the fourth cycle of nivolumab. Receptors were obtained from a human donor with classical Hodgkin lymphoma.

The chain has TRBV18 and TRBJ2-5, with D tentatively TRBD2 (7 bases). The germline V gene has CDR1 KGHSH and CDR2 LQKENI. The CDR3 covers 14 residues. The V and J ends lost 0 bases and 4 bases respectively, with 9 bases between them. The CDR3 DNA follows: TGTGCCAGCTCACCACCGAGGGGGGGAGAGACCCAGTACTTC. It is translated as CASSPPRGGETQYF.

V is TRBV18 and J is TRBJ2-5, with 10 bases aligning to TRBD1. The CDR3 sequence is 15 residues long. The V segment lost 3 bases and the J segment 1 base; nucleotides outside the gene matches: 2. The germline gives CDR1 KGHSH, CDR2 LQKENI. This CDR3 reads CASSPRDRGQETQYF. In nucleotides, the CDR3 is TGTGCCAGCTCACCCCGGGACAGGGGCCAAGAGACCCAGTACTTC.

The chain employs TRBV28 and TRBJ1-5; D gene ambiguous. The CDR3 extends over 12 amino acids. The germline CDR1 and CDR2 sequences are MDHEN and SYDVKM. Trimming pared 8 bases from V and 5 bases from J, leaving 10 bases between. The CDR3 DNA is TGTGCCAGCTACACACAGCATCAGCCCCAGCATTTT. Translating gives CASYTQHQPQHF.

The chain uses TRBV6-1 and TRBJ1-2; D not resolved. The V end lost 0 bases, the J end lost 7 bases, and 3 bases lay between the germline ends. The CDR3 loop spans 11 amino acids. The germline gives CDR1 MNHNS, CDR2 SASEGT. The CDR3 DNA follows: TGTGCCAGCAGTGAAGCGTTTGGCTACACCTTC. Its protein is CASSEAFGYTF.

This clone came up once. The chain joins TRBV18 to TRBJ2-5; D is uncertain. V lost 3 bases and J lost 5, with 7 bases in between. Per germline, CDR1 KGHSH and CDR2 LQKENI. This CDR3 has 12 residues. The CDR3 protein is CASSPLRETQYF. CDR3 nucleotides: TGTGCCAGCTCACCCCTCCGGGAGACCCAGTACTTC.

V gene TRBV28 combines with J gene TRBJ2-1, with 9 bases identical to TRBD1. With 5 bases clipped from V and 2 bases from J, the junction kept 4 bases outside the gene matches. The V gene's germline CDR1 is MDHEN and CDR2 SYDVKM. The CDR3 is made up of 15 amino acids. This CDR3 reads CASSPRQGAYNEQFF. For the CDR3, the DNA is TGTGCCAGCAGTCCTAGACAGGGGGCCTACAATGAGCAGTTCTTC. The full variable domain, rest sourced from reference TRBV28 and TRBJ2-1, is DVKVTQSSRYLVKRTGEKVFLECVQDMDHENMFWYRQDPGLGLRLIYFSYDVKMKEKGDIPEGYSVSREKKERFSLILESASTNQTSMYLCASSPRQGAYNEQFFGPGTRLTVL.

This rearrangement joins TRBV4-1 to TRBJ2-1; D is unclear. CDR3 size: 14 residues. The ends were cut back, 4 bases at V and 5 bases at J, with 12 bases in the middle. Per germline, CDR1 MGHRA and CDR2 YSYEKL. In DNA form, the CDR3 reads TGCGCCAGCAGCCTCGTATCATGGGACAATGAGCAGTTCTTC. As protein: CASSLVSWDNEQFF.

The chain links TRBV6-1 to TRBJ2-7, with D unresolved. V was trimmed by 2 bases and J by 3 bases, leaving 2 bases between them. Germline CDR1 reads MNHNS; CDR2 reads SASEGT. This CDR3 is 11 amino acids long. CDR3 nucleotides: TGTGCCAGCAGTGAATTCTACGAGCAGTACTTC. The encoded protein is CASSEFYEQYF.

The V and J genes are TRBV5-1 and TRBJ2-2; D may be TRBD1 or TRBD2 (5 bases each). The V and J ends lost 4 bases and 6 bases respectively, with 16 bases between them. CDR3 length: 15 amino acids. Germline-derived CDR1 and CDR2 are SGHRS and YFSETQ. CDR3 DNA: TGCGCCAGCAGCCCTAGTGAGGGGTACGCCGGGGAGCTGTTTTTT. Its translation is CASSPSEGYAGELFF. The variable domain in full, completed from reference TRBV5-1 and TRBJ2-2, reads KAGVTQTPRYLIKTRGQQVTLSCSPISGHRSVSWYQQTPGQGLQFLFEYFSETQRNKGNFPGRFSGRQFSNSRSEMNVSTLELGDSALYLCASSPSEGYAGELFFGEGSRLTVL.

V is TRBV11-2 and J is TRBJ2-5, with D perhaps matching TRBD2 (6 bases). This CDR3 region has 16 residues. Between the trimmed V and J ends, which lost 5 bases and 0 bases, there was a span of 16 bases. The germline V gene encodes CDR1 SGHAT and CDR2 FQNNGV. CDR3 loop: CASSPLLWDYQETQYF. In nucleotides, the CDR3 is TGTGCCAGCAGCCCACTGCTATGGGACTACCAAGAGACCCAGTACTTC.

V usage is TRBV5-1 and J usage is TRBJ2-5; TRBD1 matches at 10 bases. Germline-derived CDR1 and CDR2 are SGHRS and YFSETQ. J lost 5 bases, V lost 4 bases, and 11 bases had no gene match. There are 16 residues in the CDR3. CDR3 coding DNA: TGCGCCAGCAGCGCGCAAGGACAGGGGGTAGGCGAGACCCAGTACTTC. This codes for CASSAQGQGVGETQYF.

V and J are TRBV10-3 and TRBJ2-5, with D tentatively TRBD2 (6 bases). The CDR3 runs to 15 residues. With 2 bases removed from V and 1 base from J, the gap between germline ends came to 11 bases. CDR1 ENHRY and CDR2 SYGVKD come from the germline V gene. The CDR3 reads CAISEISGIQETQYF. The CDR3 DNA sequence: TGTGCCATCAGTGAGATTAGCGGAATCCAAGAGACCCAGTACTTC.